The T cell receptor beta chain under discussion was sequenced for a study of Tregs in tolerant kidney transplant recipients. Study results and caveats: Findings come from small patient numbers and require larger validation.

The CDR3 is made up of 16 amino acids. The V gene's germline CDR1 is ENHRY and CDR2 SYGVKD. Trimming cost V 10 bases and J 7 bases; bases outside gene matches: 16. Recipients received nonmyeloablative bone marrow transplants from related graft donors, with transient mixed chimerism. Produced via immunoSEQ multiplex PCR; TCRdb's table is partial and in-frame only. The repertoire has approximately 90,000 clones, approximately 93% of them found once; the top ten carry approximately 1.5%. Points on this clone: Its matching antigen is unknown.

The sequence was collected from a human patient who received a combined kidney and bone marrow transplant. The graft donor may have contributed some T cells. Sample: CD4+ T cells from blood (PBMCs), taken 12 months after the transplant. The chain couples TRBV10-3 to TRBJ2-1, with TRBD2 identical over 10 bases. The CDR3 reads CATKQVWTSGRNEQFF. DNA of the CDR3: TGTGCCACCAAGCAGGTTTGGACTAGCGGAAGAAATGAGCAGTTCTTC.